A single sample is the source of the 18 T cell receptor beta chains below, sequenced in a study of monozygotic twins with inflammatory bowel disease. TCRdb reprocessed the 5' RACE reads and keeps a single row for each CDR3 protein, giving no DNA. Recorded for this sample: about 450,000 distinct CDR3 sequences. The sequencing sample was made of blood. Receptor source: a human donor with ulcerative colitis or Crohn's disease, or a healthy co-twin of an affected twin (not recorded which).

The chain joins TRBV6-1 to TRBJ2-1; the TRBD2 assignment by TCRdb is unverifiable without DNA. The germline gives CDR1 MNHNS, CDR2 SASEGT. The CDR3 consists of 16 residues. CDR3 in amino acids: CASSRTSGFSYNEQFF.

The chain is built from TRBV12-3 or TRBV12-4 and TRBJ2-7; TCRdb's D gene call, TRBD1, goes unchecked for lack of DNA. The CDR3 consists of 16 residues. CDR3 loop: CASSSPRTDFSYEQYF.

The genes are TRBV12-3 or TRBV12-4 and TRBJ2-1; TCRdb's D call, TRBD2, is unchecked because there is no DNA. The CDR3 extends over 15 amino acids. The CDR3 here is CASSFGLAGGDEQFF.

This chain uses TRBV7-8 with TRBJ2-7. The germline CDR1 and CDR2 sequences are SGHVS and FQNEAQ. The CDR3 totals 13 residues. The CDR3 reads CASSRLVFYEQYF.

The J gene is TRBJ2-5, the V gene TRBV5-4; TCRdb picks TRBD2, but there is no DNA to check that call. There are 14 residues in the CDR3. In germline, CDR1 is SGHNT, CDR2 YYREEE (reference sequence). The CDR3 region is CASSSSGGDETQYF.

The CDR3 reads CASTHGTGYEQYF. This chain joins TRBV27 and TRBJ2-7; there is no DNA to check the TCRdb D call of TRBD1. CDR1 and CDR2 from the germline V gene are MNHEY and SMNVEV (reference sequence). This CDR3 has 13 residues.

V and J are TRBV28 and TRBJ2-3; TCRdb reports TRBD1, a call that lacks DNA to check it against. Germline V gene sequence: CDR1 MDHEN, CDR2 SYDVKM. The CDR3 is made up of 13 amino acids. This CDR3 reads CAIRTGARDTQYF.

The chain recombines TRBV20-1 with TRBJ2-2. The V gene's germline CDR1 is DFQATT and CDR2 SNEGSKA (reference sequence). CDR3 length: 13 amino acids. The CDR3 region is CSASSTNTGELFF.

CDR3 sequence: CASMSRLNNEQFF. V and J are TRBV5-1 and TRBJ2-1. CDR1 is SGHRS, CDR2 YFSETQ, per germline. The CDR3 extends over 13 amino acids.

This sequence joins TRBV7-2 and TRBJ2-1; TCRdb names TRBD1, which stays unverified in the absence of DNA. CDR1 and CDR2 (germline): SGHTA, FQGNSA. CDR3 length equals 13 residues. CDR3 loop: CASSPPTTNEQFF.

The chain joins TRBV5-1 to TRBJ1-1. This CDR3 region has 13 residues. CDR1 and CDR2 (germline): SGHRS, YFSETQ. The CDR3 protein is CASSFGESTEAFF. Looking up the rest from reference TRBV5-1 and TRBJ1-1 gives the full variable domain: KAGVTQTPRYLIKTRGQQVTLSCSPISGHRSVSWYQQTPGQGLQFLFEYFSETQRNKGNFPGRFSGRQFSNSRSEMNVSTLELGDSALYLCASSFGESTEAFFGQGTRLTVV.

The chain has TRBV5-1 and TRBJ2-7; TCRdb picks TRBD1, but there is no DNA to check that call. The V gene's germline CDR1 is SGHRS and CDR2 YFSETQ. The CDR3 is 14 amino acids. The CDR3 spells CASSAPGRFYEQYF.

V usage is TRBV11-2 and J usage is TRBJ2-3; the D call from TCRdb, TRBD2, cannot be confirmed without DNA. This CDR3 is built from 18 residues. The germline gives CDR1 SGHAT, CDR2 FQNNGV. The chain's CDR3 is CASSLEGSGGAGTDTQYF.

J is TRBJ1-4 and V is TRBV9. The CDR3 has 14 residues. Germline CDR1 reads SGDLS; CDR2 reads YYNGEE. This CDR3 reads CASSVGQPNEKLFF.

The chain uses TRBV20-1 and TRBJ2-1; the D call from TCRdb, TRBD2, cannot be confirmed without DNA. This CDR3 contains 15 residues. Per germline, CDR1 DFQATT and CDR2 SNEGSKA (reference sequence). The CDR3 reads CSARVEGLAANEQFF.

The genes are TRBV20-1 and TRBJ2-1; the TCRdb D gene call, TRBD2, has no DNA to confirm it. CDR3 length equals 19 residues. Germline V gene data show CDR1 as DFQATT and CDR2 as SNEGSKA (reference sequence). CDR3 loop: CSAIDPNSGSLVLGNEQFF.

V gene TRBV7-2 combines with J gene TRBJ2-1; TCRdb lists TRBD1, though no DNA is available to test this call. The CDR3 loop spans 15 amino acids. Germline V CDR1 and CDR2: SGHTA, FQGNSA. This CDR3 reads CASSTPGQAPGEQFF.

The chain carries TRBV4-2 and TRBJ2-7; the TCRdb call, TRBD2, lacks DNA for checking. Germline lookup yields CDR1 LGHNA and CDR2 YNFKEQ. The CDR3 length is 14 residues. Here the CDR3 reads CASSQSGLSYEQYF.